These T cell receptor beta chains were read from a single sample in a study of patients and donors after allogeneic stem cell transplantation. Via MiXCR, TCRdb re-called the RT-PCR reads, giving one row per CDR3 protein. The table records 400,000 to 500,000 distinct CDR3 sequences, 16% of them present only once. Sequenced sample: blood, either unsorted or a sorted T cell fraction (not recorded which). The receptors originated from a human donor who was either an allogeneic HSCT recipient or a stem cell or donor lymphocyte infusion donor (not recorded which). It is not recorded whose cells these are; they may come from a transplant donor. The CDR3 runs from the conserved cysteine through the conserved F or W. The D gene is left open where the match is weak. Size values are once, few and many counts, or a class for expanded clones, and some rows have none.

clone_size,j_call,d_call,v_call,cdr3_nt,cdr3_aa
NA,TRBJ1-1,NA,TRBV12-3/TRBV12-4,TGTGCCAGCATCGCGTGGGGAGACAACACTGAAGCTTTCTTT,CASIAWGDNTEAFF
NA,TRBJ2-5,TRBD1,TRBV7-7,TGTGCCAGCAGCTGGGGACAGGGGGCAGGAGGGGAGACCCAGTACTTC,CASSWGQGAGGETQYF
NA,TRBJ2-5,NA,TRBV5-1,TGCGCCAGCAGCTTGGTGGACAGGGAGGGAGAGACCCAGTACTTC,CASSLVDREGETQYF
NA,TRBJ1-1,NA,TRBV2,TGTGCCAGCAGTAGGGGACGGTCGAACACTGAAGCTTTCTTT,CASSRGRSNTEAFF
NA,TRBJ2-7,TRBD1,TRBV5-5,TGTGCCAGCAGCCCTCCCGGGACAGGGGAGAGAGAGCAGTACTTC,CASSPPGTGEREQYF
NA,TRBJ2-7,NA,TRBV5-1,TGCGCCAGCAGCTTGGCTCCTTTCTTACTCTCCTACGAGCAGTACTTC,CASSLAPFLLSYEQYF
NA,TRBJ1-1,NA,TRBV11-3,TGTGCCAGCAGCTTAGATGGACCGAACACTGAAGCTTTCTTT,CASSLDGPNTEAFF
many,TRBJ1-6,NA,TRBV12-3/TRBV12-4,TGTGCCAGCAGCCCTTTGAATTCACCCCTCCACTTT,CASSPLNSPLHF
many,TRBJ2-3,NA,TRBV7-6,TGTGCCAGCAGCTTAGATCACTATACGCAGTATTTT,CASSLDHYTQYF
NA,TRBJ1-2,NA,TRBV12-3/TRBV12-4,TGTGCCAGCAGTATTGGGAGCTATGGCTACACCTTC,CASSIGSYGYTF
NA,TRBJ2-5,TRBD2,TRBV30,TGTGCCTGGACTAGCGGGGGGGCTTTGGAGACCCAGTACTTC,CAWTSGGALETQYF
many,TRBJ1-1,TRBD1,TRBV12-3/TRBV12-4,TGTGCCAGCAGCCCGCTACAGGGGTTCACTGAAGCTTTCTTT,CASSPLQGFTEAFF
few,TRBJ2-7,NA,TRBV6-5,TGTGCCAGCAGTTACGACCCGATGGGGGGTGTCGAGCAGTACTTC,CASSYDPMGGVEQYF
NA,TRBJ2-3,NA,TRBV7-2,TGTGCCAGCACCATTACTCGCCCTTCAGATACGCAGTATTTT,CASTITRPSDTQYF
few,TRBJ1-1,NA,TRBV4-3,TGCGCCAGCAGCCAAGATATGGGAAACACTGAAGCTTTCTTT,CASSQDMGNTEAFF
few,TRBJ2-1,NA,TRBV7-3,TGTGCCAGCAGCTCGCCCGTTGGGGTGTACAATGAGCAGTTCTTC,CASSSPVGVYNEQFF
few,TRBJ2-7,TRBD1,TRBV5-1,TGCGCCAGCAGCTTACCGGGACAGGGGGGCCACGAGCAGTACTTC,CASSLPGQGGHEQYF
NA,TRBJ2-7,NA,TRBV2,TGTGCCACCAAGGGAGCCCCAAGAGGCGAGCAGTACTTC,CATKGAPRGEQYF
few,TRBJ1-2,TRBD1,TRBV25-1,TGTGCCAGCAGTGAGGCGGGACAGCCCTATGGCTACACCTTC,CASSEAGQPYGYTF
NA,TRBJ2-1,TRBD2,TRBV29-1,TGCAGCGTTGAGGCGGGGGGCTCCTACAATGAGCAGTTCTTC,CSVEAGGSYNEQFF
NA,TRBJ2-2,NA,TRBV5-1,TGCGCCTCAACCGGGGACGCCCCCGGGGAGCTGTTTTTT,CASTGDAPGELFF
few,TRBJ2-7,NA,TRBV20-1,TGCAGTGCTGAGGGACTTTCCAACTCCTACGAGCAGTACTTC,CSAEGLSNSYEQYF
NA,TRBJ2-5,NA,TRBV20-1,TGCAGTGCTACCAGGGGAAAACAAGAGACCCAGTACTTC,CSATRGKQETQYF
few,TRBJ2-1,NA,TRBV5-1,TGCGCCAGCAGCCTCAAGACTCGGCGGGTCGATGAGCAGTTCTTC,CASSLKTRRVDEQFF
NA,TRBJ2-2,NA,TRBV5-6,TGTGCCAGCAGCTCCTCTGACCCGATTCGGGTCTGGGAGGAGCTGTTTTTT,CASSSSDPIRVWEELFF
NA,TRBJ1-5,NA,TRBV6-1,TGTGCCAGCAGTGGGACTGGGCGGAATAGCAATCAGCCCCAGCATTTT,CASSGTGRNSNQPQHF
NA,TRBJ2-5,NA,TRBV6-5,TGTGCCAGCAGTTACTCGTTTCCCCCTCGGGGGGAGACCCAGTACTTC,CASSYSFPPRGETQYF
NA,TRBJ1-1,NA,TRBV20-1,TGCAGTGCTACAGAGAGTCCAGGGCGGACTGAAGCTTTCTTT,CSATESPGRTEAFF
few,TRBJ2-5,NA,TRBV28,TGTGCCAGCAGTTTCGGCATCCAAGAGACCCAGTACTTC,CASSFGIQETQYF